The present T cell receptor beta chain was sequenced within a study of early T cells in non-severe SARS-CoV-2 infection. Each CDR3 protein is one row after TCRdb ran MiXCR on the 5' RACE reads. This sample carries 75,000 to 100,000 distinct CDR3 sequences, about 15% of them seen once, and the ten largest clones take 5.5%. The clonotype originates from an adult who was a healthcare worker with PCR-confirmed SARS-CoV-2 infection or an uninfected control (not recorded which). The sequenced sample consisted of whole blood.

This CDR3 reads CASSPGDSLETQYF. The DNA of the CDR3 is TGCGCCAGCAGCCCGGGTGACAGTTTGGAGACCCAGTACTTC. The chain has TRBV5-1 and TRBJ2-5; D possibly corresponds to TRBD1 (5 bases). CDR1 and CDR2 from the germline V gene are SGHRS and YFSETQ. The V gene lost 4 bases and the J gene lost 5 bases, with 15 bases spanning the gap. The CDR3 is 14 residues long.